This TCR beta chain was identified during a study of T-cell memory formation after mild COVID-19. Findings and limits, study-wide: Shrinking CD4+ clones were chiefly CM and EM; CD8+ ones were chiefly EMRA.

This clonotype has only a few counts. The antigen remains unidentified. TCRdb reprocessed the 5' RACE reads with MiXCR, giving one entry per CDR3 protein. Of over 30,000 distinct CDR3 sequences listed, about an eighth are singletons. The V gene lost 0 bases and the J gene lost 2 bases, with 10 bases spanning the gap. CDR3 length: 15 amino acids. Germline V gene lookup returns CDR1 SGHRS and CDR2 YFSETQ. The receptor was derived from a man between 18 and 29 years old who had mild COVID-19 (a few samples of this study predate the infection). Cell type and time point are not known. V gene TRBV5-1 combines with J gene TRBJ2-3; unclear D gene. Material for sequencing was PBMCs or a T cell subset sorted from them (not recorded which). The CDR3 DNA sequence: TGCGCCAGCAGCTTGGTCGTGGAGAACACAGATACGCAGTATTTT. This encodes CASSLVVENTDTQYF.